The present T cell receptor beta chain was sequenced within a study of vaccination and CD4 T cells after COVID-19. Across the study: Four females and six males made up the convalescents, with two Hispanic.

Within the sample, this clonotype is medium-sized. Its antigen is undetermined. With 1 base clipped from V and 4 bases from J, the junction kept 4 bases outside the gene matches. CDR3 length: 15 amino acids. Germline V gene data show CDR1 as LNHDA and CDR2 as SQIVND (reference sequence). The treatment here: approximately nine-day PBMC culture with coronavirus spike peptide pools or control peptides (ViraFEST assay). Oncomine TCR Beta short-read sequencing was applied to DNA from cultured CD4+ T cells. Using its own MiXCR run on the PCR reads, TCRdb lists one record per CDR3 protein. Of 12,000 or so distinct CDR3 sequences listed, 20% to 25% are singletons.

Specimen: CD4+ T cells from blood, cultured in vitro, collected before SARS-CoV-2 vaccination. The sequence was obtained from a human donor who received a COVID-19 vaccine. The chain recombines TRBV19 with TRBJ1-2, with 9 bases fitting TRBD1. CDR3 amino acids: CASSIADRGTYGYTF. The CDR3 nucleotides are TGTGCCAGTAGTATAGCCGACAGGGGGACCTATGGCTACACCTTC.